The clone carrying this T cell receptor (beta chain) was observed at least ten times. The antigen is undetermined. The data were obtained in a study of T cells in Graves' hyperthyroidism and ophthalmopathy. Hyperthyroidism patients were newly diagnosed, had disease duration under 2 months, and were aged 18 to 65 years. Blood from later-ophthalmopathy patients was taken at first hyperthyroidism diagnosis. The authors obtained PBMCs from 9 to 10 ml of fresh peripheral blood. V was trimmed by 5 bases and J by 4 bases, leaving 11 bases between them. Germline V gene lookup returns CDR1 GTSNPN and CDR2 SVGIG (reference sequence). The CDR3 is 13 residues long. The investigators amplified TCR beta CDR3 regions from RNA transcripts. RT-PCR in the first round (using the HTBI primer set) targeted the TCR CDR3. One entry per CDR3 protein, called by TCRdb with MiXCR from the multiplex PCR reads. The table has hundreds of thousands of distinct CDR3 sequences, roughly a sixth seen once; the top ten hold 16%.

Study-level points and caveats: Blood also showed most of the thyroid clonotypes that were expanded above 0.001.

Source material: blood. This clonotype was sampled from a woman in her forties or fifties with Graves' hyperthyroidism that later progressed to Graves' ophthalmopathy. This chain uses TRBV30 with TRBJ1-4, with a possible D match to TRBD1 (5 bases). DNA for the CDR3: TGTGCCTGGGCCAACAGGTATAATGAAAAACTGTTTTTT. Translating it yields CAWANRYNEKLFF.